The clone carrying this T cell receptor (beta chain) showed up just a few times. These data belong to a study of Ad26.COV2.S vaccination and SARS-CoV-2 variants. Produced via immunoSEQ multiplex PCR; TCRdb's table is partial and in-frame only. The table includes more than 250,000 clones, around 87% detected once. Treatment here: around 19 received Ad26.COV2.S at low or high dose, single or two shots; about 5 received placebo; per-sample allocation not given. Samples came from day 63 after the first vaccine or placebo injection. V was clipped by 7 bases and J by 0 bases, with 9 bases between them. There are 14 residues in the CDR3. Germline values: CDR1 MNHEY, CDR2 SMNVEV (reference sequence).

The genes are TRBV27 and TRBJ2-2; no definite D call. This receptor was taken from a person between 18 and 60 years old who received the Ad26.COV2.S COVID-19 vaccine or a placebo. Sample: peripheral blood, taken in a trial of Ad26.COV2.S vaccine versus placebo. In nucleotides, the CDR3 is TGTGCCAGCACCCTAGGGCCGAACACCGGGGAGCTGTTTTTT. Residues: CASTLGPNTGELFF.